The T cell receptor beta chain under discussion was sequenced for a study of CD8+ T cells in alopecia areata. This clone turned up a few times. Extraction and reverse transcription of RNA yielded cDNA as the sequencing template. Some clones are missing from TCRdb's copy, which holds only in-frame ones; the method was immunoSEQ multiplex PCR. The sample has over 120,000 clones, about 56% seen once. The V and J ends lost 0 bases and 5 bases respectively, with 9 bases between them. The germline V gene encodes CDR1 MNHEY and CDR2 SMNVEV (reference sequence). There are 14 residues in the CDR3. As for treatment: oral pan-JAK inhibitor, 5-10 mg twice daily.

The sequence came from a human donor with alopecia areata. The rearrangement links TRBV27 to TRBJ2-3; no clear D gene. The sequencing here drew on CD8+ T cells sorted from blood, taken at week 4, from a patient treated with tofacitinib. CDR3 DNA sequence: TGTGCCAGCAGTTTATCCACAGAGCTAGATACGCAGTATTTT. It specifies CASSLSTELDTQYF.